This T cell receptor beta chain appears in the sequencing data of a study of blood T cell repertoires in COVID-19. Study-level information: The United States, Italy and Spain provided the acute and convalescent COVID-19 samples.

V was pared by 1 base and J by 5 bases, with 12 bases between. This CDR3 spans 14 amino acids. The V gene's germline CDR1 is KGHSY and CDR2 FQNENV. The authors' processing: Counts of nucleated cells, estimated from reference gene primer amplification, were obtained. The method was immunoSEQ multiplex PCR; TCRdb's version includes in-frame clones alone and lacks a portion of them. That table supplies the V and J calls and clone size; D and trimming were determined from the DNA. The sample shows more than 400,000 clones, 70% to 90% of them seen only once. The rearrangement joins TRBV16 to TRBJ2-7; D gene unclear. Material: peripheral blood. The clonotype was recovered from a human donor in a cohort sampled during active COVID-19. This CDR3 reads CASSQFNSQNEQYF. The CDR3 coding sequence is TGTGCCAGCAGCCAATTTAACAGCCAGAACGAGCAGTACTTC.